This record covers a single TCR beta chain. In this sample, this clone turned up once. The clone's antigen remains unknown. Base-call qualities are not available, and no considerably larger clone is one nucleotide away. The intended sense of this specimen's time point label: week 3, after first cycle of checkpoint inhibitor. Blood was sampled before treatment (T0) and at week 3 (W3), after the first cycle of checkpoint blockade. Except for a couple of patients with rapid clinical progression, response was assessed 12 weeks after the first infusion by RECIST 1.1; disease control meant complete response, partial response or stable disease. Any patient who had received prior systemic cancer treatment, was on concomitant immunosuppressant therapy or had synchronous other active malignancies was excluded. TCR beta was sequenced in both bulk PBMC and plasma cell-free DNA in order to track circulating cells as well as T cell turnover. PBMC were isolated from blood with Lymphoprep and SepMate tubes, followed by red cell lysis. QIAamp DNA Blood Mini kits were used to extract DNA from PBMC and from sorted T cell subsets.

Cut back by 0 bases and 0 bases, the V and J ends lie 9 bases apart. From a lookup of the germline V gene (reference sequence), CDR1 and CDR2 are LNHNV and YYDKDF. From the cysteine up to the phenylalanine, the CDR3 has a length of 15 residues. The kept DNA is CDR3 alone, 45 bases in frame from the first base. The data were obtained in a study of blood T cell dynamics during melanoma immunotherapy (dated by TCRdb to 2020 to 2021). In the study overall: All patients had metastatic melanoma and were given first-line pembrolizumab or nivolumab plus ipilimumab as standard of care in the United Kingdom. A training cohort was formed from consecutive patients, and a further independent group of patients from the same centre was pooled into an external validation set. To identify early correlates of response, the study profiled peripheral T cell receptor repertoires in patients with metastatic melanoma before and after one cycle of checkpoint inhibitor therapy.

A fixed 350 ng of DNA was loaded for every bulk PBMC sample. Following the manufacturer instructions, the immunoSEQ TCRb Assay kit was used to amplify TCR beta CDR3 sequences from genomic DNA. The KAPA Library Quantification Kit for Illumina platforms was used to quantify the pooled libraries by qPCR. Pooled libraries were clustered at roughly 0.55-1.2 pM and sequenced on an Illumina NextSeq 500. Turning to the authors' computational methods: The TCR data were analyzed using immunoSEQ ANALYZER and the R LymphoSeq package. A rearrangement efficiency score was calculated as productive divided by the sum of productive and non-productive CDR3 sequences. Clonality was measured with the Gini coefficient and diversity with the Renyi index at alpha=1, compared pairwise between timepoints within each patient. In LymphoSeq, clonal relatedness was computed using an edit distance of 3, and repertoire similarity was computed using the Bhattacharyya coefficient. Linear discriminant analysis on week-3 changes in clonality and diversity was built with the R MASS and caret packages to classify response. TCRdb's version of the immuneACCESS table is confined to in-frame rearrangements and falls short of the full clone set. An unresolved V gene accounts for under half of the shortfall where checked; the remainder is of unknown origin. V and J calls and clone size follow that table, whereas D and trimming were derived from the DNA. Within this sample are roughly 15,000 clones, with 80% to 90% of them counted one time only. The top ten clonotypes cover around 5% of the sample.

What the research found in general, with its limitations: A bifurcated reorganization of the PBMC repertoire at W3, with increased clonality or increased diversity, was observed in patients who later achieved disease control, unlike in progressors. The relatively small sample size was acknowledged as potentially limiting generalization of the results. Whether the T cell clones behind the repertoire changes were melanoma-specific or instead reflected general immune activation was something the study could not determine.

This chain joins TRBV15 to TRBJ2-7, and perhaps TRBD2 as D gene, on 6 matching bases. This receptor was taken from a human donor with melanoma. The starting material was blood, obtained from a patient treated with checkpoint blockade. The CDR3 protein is CATSREYGGSYEQYF. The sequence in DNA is TGTGCCACCAGCAGAGAGTACGGGGGCTCCTACGAGCAGTACTTC.